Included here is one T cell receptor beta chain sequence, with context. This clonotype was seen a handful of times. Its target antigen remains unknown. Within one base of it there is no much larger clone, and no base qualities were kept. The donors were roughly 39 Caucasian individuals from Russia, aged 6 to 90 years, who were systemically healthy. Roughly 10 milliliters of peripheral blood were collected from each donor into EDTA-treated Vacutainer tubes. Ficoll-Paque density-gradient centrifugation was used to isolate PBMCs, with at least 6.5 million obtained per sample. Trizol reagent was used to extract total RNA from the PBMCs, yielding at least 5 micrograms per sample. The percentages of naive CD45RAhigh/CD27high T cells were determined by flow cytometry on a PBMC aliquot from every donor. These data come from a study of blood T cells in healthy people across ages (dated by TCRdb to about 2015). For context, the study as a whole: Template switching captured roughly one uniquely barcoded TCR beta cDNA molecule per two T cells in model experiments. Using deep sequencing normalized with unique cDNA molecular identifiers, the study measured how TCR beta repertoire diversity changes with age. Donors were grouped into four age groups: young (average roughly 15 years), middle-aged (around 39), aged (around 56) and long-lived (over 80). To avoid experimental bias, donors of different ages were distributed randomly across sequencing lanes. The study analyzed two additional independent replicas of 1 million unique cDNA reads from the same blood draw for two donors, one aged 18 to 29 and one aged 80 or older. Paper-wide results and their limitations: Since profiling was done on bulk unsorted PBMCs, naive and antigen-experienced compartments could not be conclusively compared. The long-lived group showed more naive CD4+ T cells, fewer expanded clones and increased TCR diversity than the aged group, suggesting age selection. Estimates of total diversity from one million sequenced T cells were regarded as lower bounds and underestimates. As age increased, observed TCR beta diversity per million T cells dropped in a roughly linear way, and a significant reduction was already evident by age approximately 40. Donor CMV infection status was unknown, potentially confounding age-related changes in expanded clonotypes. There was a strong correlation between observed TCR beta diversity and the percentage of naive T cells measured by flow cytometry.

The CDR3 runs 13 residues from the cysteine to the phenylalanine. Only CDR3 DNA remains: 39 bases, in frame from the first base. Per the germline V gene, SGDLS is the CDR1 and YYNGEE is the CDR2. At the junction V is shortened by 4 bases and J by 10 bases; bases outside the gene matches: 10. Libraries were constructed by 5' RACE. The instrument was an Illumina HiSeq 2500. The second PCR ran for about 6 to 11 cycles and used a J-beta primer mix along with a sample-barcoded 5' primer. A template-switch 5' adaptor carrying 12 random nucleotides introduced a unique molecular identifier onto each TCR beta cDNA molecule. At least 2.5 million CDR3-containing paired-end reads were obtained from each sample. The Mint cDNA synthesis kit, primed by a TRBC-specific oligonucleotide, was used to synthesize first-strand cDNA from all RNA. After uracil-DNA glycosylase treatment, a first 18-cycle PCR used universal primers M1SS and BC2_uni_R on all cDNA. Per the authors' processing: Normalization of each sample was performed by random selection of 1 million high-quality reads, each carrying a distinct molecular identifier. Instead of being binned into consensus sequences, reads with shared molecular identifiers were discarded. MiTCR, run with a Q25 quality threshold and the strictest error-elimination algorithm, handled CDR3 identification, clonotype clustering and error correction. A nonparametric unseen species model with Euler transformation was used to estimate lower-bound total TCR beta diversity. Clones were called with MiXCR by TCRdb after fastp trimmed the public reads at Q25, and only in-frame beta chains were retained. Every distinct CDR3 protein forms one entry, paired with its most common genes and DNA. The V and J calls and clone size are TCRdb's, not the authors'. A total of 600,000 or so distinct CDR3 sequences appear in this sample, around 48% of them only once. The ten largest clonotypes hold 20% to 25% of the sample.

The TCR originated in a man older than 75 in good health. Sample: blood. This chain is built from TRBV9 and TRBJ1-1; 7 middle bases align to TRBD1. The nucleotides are TGTGCCAGCAGCCCCCAAATCCGGGACAGAGCTTTCTTT. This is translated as CASSPQIRDRAFF.